Shown below are 23 T cell receptor beta chains from a single sample sequenced in a study of identical twins. Via MiXCR, TCRdb re-called the 5' RACE reads, giving one row per CDR3 protein. The sample lists more than 600,000 distinct CDR3 sequences; around a sixth were seen once. In addition, the sample was reused for a study of T cells expressing NK-cell markers.

The sample comprised PBMCs. The receptors originated from a young woman in good health.

This clonotype was detected a few times. This sequence joins TRBV12-3 or TRBV12-4 and TRBJ2-2; D tentatively reads TRBD1 or TRBD2 (5 bases each). Trimming removed 5 bases from V and 2 bases from J, with 9 bases in between. CDR3 size: 14 residues. Here the CDR3 reads CASSRDGNTGELFF. CDR3 coding DNA: TGTGCCAGCAGTCGGGACGGAAACACCGGGGAGCTGTTTTTT.

This clonotype was seen only a few times. J is TRBJ2-1 and V is TRBV11-2, with D perhaps matching TRBD2 (6 bases). Germline V gives CDR1 SGHAT, CDR2 FQNNGV. CDR3 length: 14 amino acids. The V gene lost 1 base and the J gene lost 6 bases, with 10 bases spanning the gap. The CDR3 reads CASSLGGDLNEQFF. The DNA of the CDR3 is TGTGCCAGCAGCTTAGGCGGGGACCTCAATGAGCAGTTCTTC.

The chain carries TRBV7-8 and TRBJ2-1; tentative D call: TRBD2 (6 bases). The CDR3 spans 16 residues. Looked up from germline, CDR1 is SGHVS and CDR2 is FQNEAQ. V was trimmed by 5 bases and J by 7 bases, leaving 21 bases between them. CDR3 nucleotides: TGTGCCAGCAGCGCCTACCGGGACTTTAATGGGAATGAGCAGTTCTTC. Protein product: CASSAYRDFNGNEQFF.

The chain recombines TRBV2 with TRBJ1-1; TRBD1 aligns across 7 bases. With 4 bases clipped from V and 4 bases from J, the junction kept 9 bases outside the gene matches. The CDR3 consists of 15 residues. Germline V gene sequence: CDR1 SNHLY, CDR2 FYNNEI. CDR3 sequence: CASSVLQGSGTEAFF. CDR3 DNA: TGTGCCAGCAGTGTTTTACAGGGGTCTGGCACTGAAGCTTTCTTT.

This clonotype was seen a few times. In nucleotides, the CDR3 is TGCGCCAGCAGCTTGGTGAACGACGGCTACACCTTC. Translated, it gives CASSLVNDGYTF. The rearrangement links TRBV5-1 to TRBJ1-2, with no clear D. Germline CDR1 reads SGHRS; CDR2 reads YFSETQ. The CDR3 consists of 12 residues. Trimming stripped 0 bases from V and 8 bases from J, with 8 bases between.

This clonotype showed up just a few times. J is TRBJ2-7 and V is TRBV7-9; 7 nucleotides agree with TRBD2. The CDR3 is made up of 14 amino acids. With 7 bases clipped from V and 4 bases from J, the junction kept 10 bases outside the gene matches. Germline V CDR1 and CDR2: SEHNR, FQNEAQ (reference sequence). CDR3 sequence reads: CASTGSGVNYEQYF. CDR3 nucleotide sequence: TGTGCCAGCACAGGCAGCGGGGTTAATTACGAGCAGTACTTC.

This clonotype showed up many times. V is TRBV6-5 and J is TRBJ2-5; D is unclear. The CDR3 runs 14 residues. Trimming pared 3 bases from V and 1 base from J, leaving 9 bases between. Germline values: CDR1 MNHEY, CDR2 SVGAGI. CDR3 loop: CASSYGPGQETQYF. DNA of the CDR3: TGTGCCAGCAGTTATGGACCAGGCCAAGAGACCCAGTACTTC.

The genes are TRBV20-1 and TRBJ2-5; 14 bases match TRBD2. This CDR3 comprises 14 residues. Germline CDR1 reads DFQATT; CDR2 reads SNEGSKA (reference sequence). The V gene end was trimmed by 5 bases and the J gene end by 3 bases; junction bases not matched to a gene: 2. The DNA of the CDR3 is TGCAGTGCTTCGGGACTAGCGGGGGAAGAGACCCAGTACTTC. It specifies CSASGLAGEETQYF.

This chain links TRBV5-1 with TRBJ2-2; D unclear. Germline V gene sequence: CDR1 SGHRS, CDR2 YFSETQ. This CDR3 is built from 14 residues. V lost 4 bases and J lost 7, with 14 bases in between. The CDR3 here is CASSVDDLNGELFF. DNA for the CDR3: TGCGCCAGCAGCGTCGACGACCTCAACGGGGAGCTGTTTTTT.

This clonotype was observed a handful of times. V is TRBV20-1 and J is TRBJ2-7; perhaps TRBD1 as D (5 bases). The ends were cut back, 6 bases at V and 6 bases at J, with 18 bases in the middle. The CDR3 totals 13 residues. Germline CDR1 and CDR2: DFQATT and SNEGSKA (reference sequence). CDR3 in DNA: TGCAGTGCCCCAAAGGCTAGGGGCCTCGAGCAGTACTTC. It yields the protein CSAPKARGLEQYF.

The J gene is TRBJ1-3, the V gene TRBV10-3; D unresolved. V lost 8 bases and J 0 bases, leaving 14 bases between the germline ends. This CDR3 is 15 amino acids long. CDR1 and CDR2 (germline): ENHRY, SYGVKD. CDR3 coding DNA: TGTGCCATCCTACAAGTCCGGAGCTCTGGAAACACCATATATTTT. It codes for CAILQVRSSGNTIYF.

This clonotype occurred a few times. The chain links TRBV5-6 to TRBJ2-2, with 7 bases fitting TRBD2. This CDR3 spans 16 amino acids. The trim removed 3 bases at V and 0 bases at J, leaving 5 bases unmatched. Germline V gene lookup returns CDR1 SGHDT and CDR2 YYEEEE. Here the CDR3 reads CASSSLSGTNTGELFF. In DNA form, the CDR3 reads TGTGCCAGCAGCTCCTTGAGCGGGACGAACACCGGGGAGCTGTTTTTT.

This clonotype was seen a handful of times. This sequence joins TRBV29-1 and TRBJ2-7; 7 nucleotides line up with TRBD1. V shed 1 base, J shed 2 bases, and the junction held 5 bases outside the gene matches. The CDR3 totals 14 residues. CDR1 is SQVTM and CDR2 is ANQGSEA in the germline V gene. CDR3 in DNA: TGCAGCGTTGAAGGACAGGGAACCCCCTACGAGCAGTACTTC. Its translation: CSVEGQGTPYEQYF.

The V and J genes are TRBV5-6 and TRBJ2-7, with D perhaps matching TRBD2 (6 bases). V was cut by 3 bases and J by 3 bases, with 13 bases left in between. Germline V gene data show CDR1 as SGHDT and CDR2 as YYEEEE. CDR3 length: 14 residues. The CDR3 DNA follows: TGTGCCAGCAGCTACCCGGGACTGAACTACGAGCAGTACTTC. It specifies CASSYPGLNYEQYF.

The CDR3 is CAISGDREAFF. The CDR3 region has the DNA TGTGCCATCAGCGGGGACAGGGAAGCTTTCTTT. The rearrangement links TRBV10-3 to TRBJ1-1; the match to TRBD1 covers 8 bases. Germline values: CDR1 ENHRY, CDR2 SYGVKD. The CDR3 consists of 11 residues. V trimming: 6 bases; J trimming: 8 bases; junction bases outside the gene matches: 2.

There are a few counts of this clonotype. The chain couples TRBV5-1 to TRBJ1-1; no definite D call. In germline, CDR1 is SGHRS, CDR2 YFSETQ. Trimming shortened V by 2 bases and J by 6 bases, and 14 bases separated the two germline ends. The CDR3 is made up of 14 amino acids. CDR3 sequence: CASSFKPSAPEAFF. In DNA form, the CDR3 reads TGCGCCAGCAGCTTCAAGCCTTCAGCCCCTGAAGCTTTCTTT.

The CDR3 is CSAFPGQGNTEAFF. CDR3 DNA: TGCAGTGCTTTCCCGGGACAGGGAAACACTGAAGCTTTCTTT. This chain uses TRBV20-1 with TRBJ1-1; 9 positions match TRBD1. The germline V gene encodes CDR1 DFQATT and CDR2 SNEGSKA (reference sequence). The CDR3 sequence is 14 residues long. V gave up 5 bases and J gave up 2 bases; unmatched junction bases: 6.

This clonotype was recorded a few times. V and J are TRBV20-1 and TRBJ1-2, with D possibly being TRBD1 (6 bases). V was clipped by 1 base and J by 4 bases, with 13 bases between them. The CDR3 spans 14 residues. From germline, CDR1 is DFQATT and CDR2 SNEGSKA (reference sequence). The CDR3: CSARATGVPYGYTF. CDR3 nucleotides: TGCAGTGCTAGAGCGACAGGAGTCCCCTATGGCTACACCTTC.

This clonotype was observed at least ten times. The rearrangement links TRBV12-5 to TRBJ2-3, with a tentative D call TRBD1 (5 bases). V dropped 6 bases and J dropped 0 bases, with 13 bases sitting between them. The V gene's germline CDR1 is LGHNT and CDR2 FRNRAP. The CDR3 contains 15 residues. The CDR3 DNA reads TGTGCTAGTGGCCCTCAGGGCCTTAGCACAGATACGCAGTATTTT. Translating gives CASGPQGLSTDTQYF.

This clonotype came up a few times. V gene TRBV12-3 or TRBV12-4 combines with J gene TRBJ2-2; possible D gene TRBD1, 5 bases. The CDR3 is 13 residues long. Trimming took off 6 bases at V and 5 bases at J, with 10 bases between the two ends. CDR3 in amino acids: CASSSTDTGELFF. The CDR3 DNA is TGTGCCAGCAGCTCGACAGATACCGGGGAGCTGTTTTTT.

The chain joins TRBV7-2 to TRBJ1-1; D is unclear. The CDR3 is 13 residues long. V lost 5 bases and J lost 1, with 8 bases in between. From germline, CDR1 is SGHTA and CDR2 FQGNSA. The CDR3 spells CASSPDWNTEAFF. The CDR3 bases are TGTGCCAGCAGCCCCGACTGGAACACTGAAGCTTTCTTT. Looking up the rest from reference TRBV7-2 and TRBJ1-1 gives the full variable domain: GAGVSQSPSNKVTEKGKDVELRCDPISGHTALYWYRQSLGQGLEFLIYFQGNSAPDKSGLPSDRFSAERTGGSVSTLTIQRTQQEDSAVYLCASSPDWNTEAFFGQGTRLTVV.

This clonotype turned up a few times. V and J are TRBV4-3 and TRBJ2-7, with D unresolved. The CDR3 is made up of 14 amino acids. With 3 bases removed from V and 3 bases from J, the gap between germline ends came to 12 bases. Per germline, CDR1 LGHNA and CDR2 YSLEER. The CDR3 DNA is TGCGCCAGCAGCCAGGCCAAGGGTATCTACGAGCAGTACTTC. It encodes CASSQAKGIYEQYF.

This clonotype has more than one count but fewer than ten. V gene TRBV7-8 combines with J gene TRBJ2-1, with D unclear. Between the trimmed V and J ends, which lost 3 bases and 8 bases, there was a span of 11 bases. This CDR3 contains 13 residues. CDR1 is SGHVS, CDR2 FQNEAQ, per germline. CDR3 amino acids: CASSFSPYHEQFF. CDR3 DNA sequence: TGTGCCAGCAGCTTCTCGCCGTACCATGAGCAGTTCTTC.